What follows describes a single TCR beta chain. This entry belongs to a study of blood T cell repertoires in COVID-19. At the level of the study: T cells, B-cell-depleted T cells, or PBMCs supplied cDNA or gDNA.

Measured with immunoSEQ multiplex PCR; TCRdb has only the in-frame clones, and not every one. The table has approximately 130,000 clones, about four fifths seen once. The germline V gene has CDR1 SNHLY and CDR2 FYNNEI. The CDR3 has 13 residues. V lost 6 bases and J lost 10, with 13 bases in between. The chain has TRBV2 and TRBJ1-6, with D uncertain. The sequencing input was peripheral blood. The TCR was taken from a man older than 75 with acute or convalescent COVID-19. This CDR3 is CASSGRGGSPLHF. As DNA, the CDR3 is TGTGCCAGCAGCGGCAGAGGTGGGTCACCCCTCCACTTT. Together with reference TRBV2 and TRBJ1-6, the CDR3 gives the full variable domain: EPEVTQTPSHQVTQMGQEVILRCVPISNHLYFYWYRQILGQKVEFLVSFYNNEISEKSEIFDDQFSVERPDGSNFTLKIRSTKLEDSAMYFCASSGRGGSPLHFGNGTRLTVT.